Listed below are T cell receptor beta chains from one sample, sequenced in a study of identical twins. MiXCR, run by TCRdb on the 5' RACE reads, gives a single entry per CDR3 protein. The sample has about 220,000 distinct CDR3 sequences, about 7.5% seen once; the top ten hold less than 2%. Separately, the same data were catalogued under a study of yellow fever vaccine responses in identical twins.

Material for sequencing was memory (CD45RO+) T cells sorted from blood. Receptors were obtained from a woman under 30 in good health. The CDR3 runs from the conserved cysteine through the conserved F or W. D genes are given only for firm matches. The size entry is marked missing in some rows and otherwise reads once, few, many or a size class.

V gene: TRBV20-1; clone size: .; J gene: TRBJ1-5; D gene: TRBD1; CDR3 DNA: TGCAGTGCTTCCCGGGACAGGGGGGATTATAGCAATCAGCCCCAGCATTTT; CDR3 protein: CSASRDRGDYSNQPQHF
V gene: TRBV5-1; clone size: many; J gene: TRBJ1-3; D gene: .; CDR3 DNA: TGCGCCAGCAGCTTGGCGTCCCAAAGCTCTGGAAACACCATATATTTT; CDR3 protein: CASSLASQSSGNTIYF
V gene: TRBV19; clone size: .; J gene: TRBJ2-3; D gene: .; CDR3 DNA: TGTGCCAGTAGTGAAGGACACACAGATACGCAGTATTTT; CDR3 protein: CASSEGHTDTQYF
V gene: TRBV29-1; clone size: .; J gene: TRBJ2-6; D gene: .; CDR3 DNA: TGCAGCGTTGGAGGGGCGACCTCGCAAGGGGCCAACGTCCTGACTTTC; CDR3 protein: CSVGGATSQGANVLTF
V gene: TRBV20-1; clone size: .; J gene: TRBJ2-1; D gene: TRBD2; CDR3 DNA: TGCAGTGCTAGAGAGGCCAGCGGGGGCGTCAATGAGCAGTTCTTC; CDR3 protein: CSAREASGGVNEQFF
V gene: TRBV5-1; clone size: many; J gene: TRBJ2-3; D gene: TRBD2; CDR3 DNA: TGCGCCAGCAGCCAAAGGACTAGCCCAGATACGCAGTATTTT; CDR3 protein: CASSQRTSPDTQYF
V gene: TRBV24-1; clone size: .; J gene: TRBJ2-1; D gene: TRBD1; CDR3 DNA: TGTGCCACCAGTGATCCGACAGGGCCAGGCTACAATGAGCAGTTCTTC; CDR3 protein: CATSDPTGPGYNEQFF
V gene: TRBV28; clone size: few; J gene: TRBJ1-6; D gene: TRBD1; CDR3 DNA: TGTGCCAGCAGTTCCGGGACAGACTTCCCTATGCTCCACTTT; CDR3 protein: CASSSGTDFPMLHF
V gene: TRBV11-2; clone size: .; J gene: TRBJ2-1; D gene: TRBD2; CDR3 DNA: TGTGCCAGCAGCGATAGGGGACTAGCGCCTAATGAGCAGTTCTTC; CDR3 protein: CASSDRGLAPNEQFF
V gene: TRBV3-1; clone size: many; J gene: TRBJ1-5; D gene: .; CDR3 DNA: TGTGCCAGCAGCCAAGGATCGGGGAGTTTAAATCAGCCCCAGCATTTT; CDR3 protein: CASSQGSGSLNQPQHF
V gene: TRBV4-2; clone size: .; J gene: TRBJ2-2; D gene: TRBD1; CDR3 DNA: TGTGCCAGCAGCTTACAAAGGACAGGGCCCACCGGGGAGCTGTTTTTT; CDR3 protein: CASSLQRTGPTGELFF
V gene: TRBV5-1; clone size: few; J gene: TRBJ2-3; D gene: .; CDR3 DNA: TGCGCCAGCAGCTTGATGGCACAGGGCACAGATACGCAGTATTTT; CDR3 protein: CASSLMAQGTDTQYF
V gene: TRBV20-1; clone size: few; J gene: TRBJ1-2; D gene: TRBD1; CDR3 DNA: TGCAGTGCTGGGGAGACAGGGGGCTATGGCTACACCTTC; CDR3 protein: CSAGETGGYGYTF
V gene: TRBV5-5; clone size: many; J gene: TRBJ2-4; D gene: .; CDR3 DNA: TGTGCCAGCAGCCCGGAGCAGATTCAGTACTTC; CDR3 protein: CASSPEQIQYF
V gene: TRBV10-3; clone size: .; J gene: TRBJ1-6; D gene: .; CDR3 DNA: TGTGCCGCCAAATCGACAGAAAATTCACCCCTCCACTTT; CDR3 protein: CAAKSTENSPLHF
V gene: TRBV5-5; clone size: .; J gene: TRBJ1-2; D gene: .; CDR3 DNA: TGTGCCAGCAGCTTGATCGCTTACTATGGCTACACCTTC; CDR3 protein: CASSLIAYYGYTF
V gene: TRBV29-1; clone size: many; J gene: TRBJ2-3; D gene: .; CDR3 DNA: TGCAGCGCTTCTCCTGGCAGATTAAACACAGATACGCAGTATTTT; CDR3 protein: CSASPGRLNTDTQYF
V gene: TRBV7-8; clone size: many; J gene: TRBJ2-4; D gene: .; CDR3 DNA: TGTGCCAGCAGCCCTATGGCCCAGAGCAACATTCAGTACTTC; CDR3 protein: CASSPMAQSNIQYF
V gene: TRBV5-1; clone size: many; J gene: TRBJ1-1; D gene: .; CDR3 DNA: TGCGCCAGCAGCTCTCTTGGGGGGCGGACGAACACTGAAGCTTTCTTT; CDR3 protein: CASSSLGGRTNTEAFF
V gene: TRBV7-9; clone size: few; J gene: TRBJ1-5; D gene: .; CDR3 DNA: TGTGCCAGCAGCCTGGGTTTGGGGCTGCCCCAGCATTTT; CDR3 protein: CASSLGLGLPQHF
V gene: TRBV5-1; clone size: many; J gene: TRBJ1-4; D gene: .; CDR3 DNA: TGCGCCAGCAGCTTGGTTGTGGACGAAAAACTGTTTTTT; CDR3 protein: CASSLVVDEKLFF
V gene: TRBV18; clone size: .; J gene: TRBJ2-5; D gene: .; CDR3 DNA: TGTGCCAGCTCACAAACGACAGACCAAGAGACCCAGTACTTC; CDR3 protein: CASSQTTDQETQYF
V gene: TRBV20-1; clone size: few; J gene: TRBJ2-7; D gene: .; CDR3 DNA: TGCAGCCTTTGGAGGGCCTCCTACGAGCAGTACTTC; CDR3 protein: CSLWRASYEQYF
V gene: TRBV24-1; clone size: few; J gene: TRBJ2-3; D gene: TRBD2; CDR3 DNA: TGTGCCACCAGTGATAAGCGGGGGGGCACAGATACGCAGTATTTT; CDR3 protein: CATSDKRGGTDTQYF
V gene: TRBV4-3; clone size: .; J gene: TRBJ2-7; D gene: .; CDR3 DNA: TGCGCCAGCAGCCAAGAACCGGGTTACGAGCAGTACTTC; CDR3 protein: CASSQEPGYEQYF
V gene: TRBV5-4; clone size: few; J gene: TRBJ2-7; D gene: .; CDR3 DNA: TGTGCCAGCAGCCCGGACACCTCCTACGAGCAGTACTTC; CDR3 protein: CASSPDTSYEQYF
V gene: TRBV20-1; clone size: few; J gene: TRBJ2-2; D gene: TRBD1; CDR3 DNA: TGCAGTGCTGCAAGGGGACAGGGGGAGCTGTTTTTT; CDR3 protein: CSAARGQGELFF
V gene: TRBV28; clone size: many; J gene: TRBJ2-2; D gene: .; CDR3 DNA: TGTGCCAGCAGTTTATCCGGGGAGCTGTTTTTT; CDR3 protein: CASSLSGELFF
V gene: TRBV5-1; clone size: many; J gene: TRBJ2-3; D gene: TRBD2; CDR3 DNA: TGCGCCAGCACCCTCAGCGGGGGGACAGATACGCAGTATTTT; CDR3 protein: CASTLSGGTDTQYF
V gene: TRBV28; clone size: .; J gene: TRBJ1-5; D gene: .; CDR3 DNA: TGTGCCAGCAGCCCCCGAGATGGGGGCAATCAGCCCCAGCATTTT; CDR3 protein: CASSPRDGGNQPQHF
V gene: TRBV11-2; clone size: few; J gene: TRBJ1-1; D gene: .; CDR3 DNA: TGTGCCAGCAGCCCACAGGGTTGGACTGAAGCTTTCTTT; CDR3 protein: CASSPQGWTEAFF